These 15 T cell receptor beta chains were sequenced from one sample in a study of identical twins. One entry per CDR3 protein, called by TCRdb with MiXCR from the 5' RACE reads. The sample has a few hundred thousand distinct CDR3 sequences, roughly 9.9% seen once. These sequences were also reported in another study, on yellow fever vaccine responses in identical twins.

The specimen was PBMCs. These receptor sequences come from a woman aged 18-29 years in good health.

V is TRBV7-8 and J is TRBJ2-7, with TRBD1 matching 7 bases. V dropped 4 bases and J dropped 1; count of bases not matched to a gene: 7. The CDR3 is made up of 15 amino acids. Germline loops: CDR1 SGHVS, CDR2 FQNEAQ. As DNA, the CDR3 is TGTGCCAGCAGCTCCGACAGGGACAGTTCCTACGAGCAGTACTTC. It is translated as CASSSDRDSSYEQYF.

The table lists this clonotype with a few counts. The chain is built from TRBV5-5 and TRBJ2-3; TRBD2 matches at 7 bases. Per the germline V gene, CDR1 is SGHKS and CDR2 is YYEKEE (reference sequence). CDR3 length: 17 amino acids. Unmatched junction bases numbered 10, after V lost 3 bases and J lost 0 bases. As DNA, the CDR3 is TGTGCCAGCAGCTGGAGGGGAGGTAGCGGGAGCACAGATACGCAGTATTTT. Translating it yields CASSWRGGSGSTDTQYF.

Regarding this clonotype: This may stem from a read error, because a much larger clone lies one nucleotide away. The chain uses TRBV6-2 or TRBV6-3 and TRBJ2-7; 9 positions agree with TRBD1. The V segment lost 8 bases and the J segment 3 bases; nucleotides outside the gene matches: 2. This CDR3 is 12 amino acids long. CDR1 is MNHEY and CDR2 is SVGEGT in the germline V gene. The CDR3 loop is CASGTGIYEQYF. The CDR3 region has the DNA TGTGCCAGCGGGACAGGGATCTACGAGCAGTACTTC.

This clonotype was seen many times. This chain links TRBV5-1 with TRBJ2-1; TRBD2 matches 10 bases. From germline, CDR1 is SGHRS and CDR2 YFSETQ. The V gene end was trimmed by 0 bases and the J gene end by 4 bases; junction bases not matched to a gene: 4. This CDR3 is 16 amino acids long. The CDR3 sequence is CASSLETSGYYNEQFF. In DNA form, the CDR3 reads TGCGCCAGCAGCTTGGAGACTAGCGGGTATTACAATGAGCAGTTCTTC.

The table lists this clonotype with many counts. V and J are TRBV7-9 and TRBJ2-3, with D hard to call. CDR3 size: 15 residues. Germline CDR1 SEHNR, CDR2 FQNEAQ (reference sequence). V gave up 6 bases and J gave up 3 bases, with 16 bases separating them. The CDR3 region has the DNA TGTGCCAGCAGGTTGTGGGAACGCCGGACAGATACGCAGTATTTT. Translation gives CASRLWERRTDTQYF.

The V gene is TRBV5-1, the J gene TRBJ1-4; TRBD1 is a possible D gene (6 bases). Germline CDR1 is SGHRS and CDR2 is YFSETQ. The CDR3 contains 13 residues. Trimming stripped 7 bases from V and 3 bases from J, with 10 bases between. The chain's CDR3 is CASRGAANEKLFF. For the CDR3, the DNA is TGCGCCAGCCGGGGGGCAGCTAATGAAAAACTGTTTTTT.

This chain joins TRBV12-3 or TRBV12-4 and TRBJ2-3; 8 bases map to TRBD2. The junction had 7 bases not matched to a gene; V was cut back by 6 bases and J by 2 bases. The CDR3 contains 15 residues. Here the CDR3 reads CASSLRGGDTDTQYF. As DNA, the CDR3 is TGTGCCAGCAGCTTACGGGGGGGCGACACAGATACGCAGTATTTT.

This clonotype was found a few times. The chain couples TRBV11-2 to TRBJ2-1; D not certain. Trimming removed 5 bases from V and 0 bases from J, with 14 bases in between. The CDR3 is 16 amino acids. Germline values: CDR1 SGHAT, CDR2 FQNNGV. The CDR3 sequence is CASSPQPMSSYNEQFF. The CDR3, as DNA: TGTGCCAGCAGCCCCCAACCGATGAGCTCCTACAATGAGCAGTTCTTC. Variable domain in full (rest from reference TRBV11-2 and TRBJ2-1): EAGVAQSPRYKIIEKRQSVAFWCNPISGHATLYWYQQILGQGPKLLIQFQNNGVVDDSQLPKDRFSAERLKGVDSTLKIQPAKLEDSAVYLCASSPQPMSSYNEQFFGPGTRLTVL.

This clonotype has at least ten counts. DNA of the CDR3: TGCGCCAGCAGCTTGGTTCTGAACACTGAAGCTTTCTTT. Translated: CASSLVLNTEAFF. The gene calls are TRBV5-1 and TRBJ1-1, with no clear D. The V gene lost 0 bases and the J gene lost 0 bases, with 3 bases spanning the gap. The CDR3 is 13 residues long. The germline CDR1 and CDR2 sequences are SGHRS and YFSETQ.

This clonotype was seen more than once but under ten times. The chain is built from TRBV4-3 and TRBJ1-3; D is unclear. Germline assignment: CDR1 LGHNA and CDR2 YSLEER. V lost 0 bases to trimming and J lost 7 bases, with 7 bases between them. This CDR3 spans 13 amino acids. The CDR3 DNA reads as TGCGCCAGCAGCCAAGATGGGTCCAACACCATATATTTT. This encodes CASSQDGSNTIYF.

The sample holds many counts of this clonotype. J is TRBJ2-4 and V is TRBV29-1; weak D call: TRBD1 (6 bases). This CDR3 is built from 12 residues. Looked up from germline, CDR1 is SQVTM and CDR2 is ANQGSEA. The V gene lost 6 bases and the J gene lost 7 bases, with 13 bases spanning the gap. CDR3 nucleotide sequence: TGCAGCGTCTCAGGGGTATCGAACATTCAGTACTTC. Translation gives CSVSGVSNIQYF.

This clonotype was seen a handful of times. The CDR3 DNA follows: TGCAGTGCTAGAGATTGGGGGAAACAGTGGGGAAAGGAGACCCAGTACTTC. This translates into CSARDWGKQWGKETQYF. The chain carries TRBV20-1 and TRBJ2-5, with D possibly called TRBD1 or TRBD2 (5 bases each). CDR3 length equals 17 residues. The V and J ends lost 0 bases and 5 bases respectively, with 22 bases between them. Germline CDR1 is DFQATT and CDR2 is SNEGSKA (reference sequence).

The sample holds a few counts of this clonotype. The chain links TRBV24-1 to TRBJ2-7; TRBD1 aligns across 9 bases. The CDR3 is 15 residues long. CDR1 is KGHDR and CDR2 is SFDVKD in the germline V gene. Trimming at V came to 4 bases and at J to 3 bases, leaving 6 bases not matched to a gene. The CDR3 sequence: CATSDLTGGIYEQYF. DNA for the CDR3: TGTGCCACCAGTGACCTGACAGGGGGAATCTACGAGCAGTACTTC.

This clonotype was found many times. The chain has TRBV7-9 and TRBJ2-7; D is undetermined. The V end was cut by 3 bases, the J end by 3 bases, with 6 bases between. The CDR3 loop spans 12 amino acids. The germline CDR1 and CDR2 sequences are SEHNR and FQNEAQ (reference sequence). In DNA form, the CDR3 reads TGTGCCAGCAGCTTCACACTCTACGAGCAGTACTTC. This sequence encodes CASSFTLYEQYF.

This clonotype was observed a few times. The chain has TRBV27 and TRBJ2-5; 11 positions match TRBD1. CDR1 MNHEY and CDR2 SMNVEV come from the germline V gene (reference sequence). V shed 4 bases and J 4 bases; nucleotides not matched to a gene: 2. The CDR3 extends over 14 amino acids. The CDR3 reads CASSWTGGLETQYF. The CDR3 DNA sequence: TGTGCCAGCAGTTGGACAGGGGGCCTAGAGACCCAGTACTTC.